The 7 T cell receptor beta chains given below trace back to one sample, sequenced in a study of glioma-infiltrating T cells after dendritic cell vaccination. Some clones are missing from TCRdb's copy, which holds only in-frame ones; the method was immunoSEQ multiplex PCR. The repertoire includes more than 60,000 clones, more than 75% of them detected once, and around 9.6% sits in the top ten. Sequences were derived from blood, sampled before dendritic cell vaccination. Receptors were obtained from a human donor with glioblastoma.

V usage is TRBV7-2 and J usage is TRBJ1-5, with 10 bases that match TRBD1. V was clipped by 5 bases and J by 9 bases; unmatched bases: 7. Germline CDR1 is SGHTA and CDR2 is FQGNSA. The CDR3 loop spans 14 amino acids. CDR3 nucleotide sequence: TGTGCCAGCAGCCCGGGACAGGGGAATTTGCCCCAGCATTTT. Translated: CASSPGQGNLPQHF.

This clone has just one count. V is TRBV18 and J is TRBJ2-7; 11 bases fit TRBD1. V shed 3 bases, J shed 5 bases, and the junction held 0 bases outside the gene matches. CDR3 length equals 13 residues. Germline V gene sequence: CDR1 KGHSH, CDR2 LQKENI. The CDR3 DNA reads TGTGCCAGCTCACCGGGACAGGGGGACGAGCAGTACTTC. Translating gives CASSPGQGDEQYF. The full variable domain, completed using reference TRBV18 and TRBJ2-7, is NAGVMQNPRHLVRRRGQEARLRCSPMKGHSHVYWYRQLPEEGLKFMVYLQKENIIDESGMPKERFSAEFPKEGPSILRIQQVVRGDSAAYFCASSPGQGDEQYFGPGTRLTVT.

In this sample, this clone turned up a few times. V and J are TRBV27 and TRBJ2-7; a weak D match, TRBD2 (5 bases). V dropped 10 bases and J dropped 4 bases, with 17 bases sitting between them. Germline-derived CDR1 and CDR2 are MNHEY and SMNVEV (reference sequence). The CDR3 sequence is 13 residues long. CDR3 residues: CATNPPGSYEQYF. Here the CDR3 DNA reads TGTGCCACCAACCCCCCGGGGTCGTACGAGCAGTACTTC.

This clone was picked up a small number of times. The genes are TRBV11-2 and TRBJ2-5, with D uncertain. Germline CDR1 is SGHAT and CDR2 is FQNNGV. Deletions cut 0 bases from V and 7 bases from J, with 9 bases between. The CDR3 spans 13 residues. In DNA form, the CDR3 reads TGTGCCAGCAGCTTAGATCGTCGTGTGACCCAGTACTTC. Encoded protein: CASSLDRRVTQYF.

This sequence joins TRBV27 and TRBJ2-7; D perhaps matches TRBD2 (5 bases). V was pared by 5 bases and J by 3 bases, with 17 bases between. This CDR3 contains 15 residues. Germline-derived CDR1 and CDR2 are MNHEY and SMNVEV (reference sequence). In DNA form, the CDR3 reads TGTGCCAGCAGTCTCAACCGGGAAATCCACTACGAGCAGTACTTC. It codes for CASSLNREIHYEQYF.

The chain is built from TRBV7-9 and TRBJ2-2; the D gene is possibly TRBD1 (6 bases). Deletions cut 4 bases from V and 6 bases from J, with 6 bases between. The CDR3 runs 12 residues. Germline V gene sequence: CDR1 SEHNR, CDR2 FQNEAQ (reference sequence). The CDR3 spells CASSWTAGELFF. The CDR3 region has the DNA TGTGCCAGCAGCTGGACAGCCGGGGAGCTGTTTTTT.

The rearrangement joins TRBV28 to TRBJ1-4; 9 bases line up with TRBD1. V was clipped by 4 bases and J by 7 bases; unmatched bases: 7. The CDR3 loop spans 15 amino acids. The germline CDR1 and CDR2 sequences are MDHEN and SYDVKM. The CDR3 region has the DNA TGTGCCAGCAGTTCTTCACAGGGGGCTGTTGAAAAACTGTTTTTT. Residues: CASSSSQGAVEKLFF.